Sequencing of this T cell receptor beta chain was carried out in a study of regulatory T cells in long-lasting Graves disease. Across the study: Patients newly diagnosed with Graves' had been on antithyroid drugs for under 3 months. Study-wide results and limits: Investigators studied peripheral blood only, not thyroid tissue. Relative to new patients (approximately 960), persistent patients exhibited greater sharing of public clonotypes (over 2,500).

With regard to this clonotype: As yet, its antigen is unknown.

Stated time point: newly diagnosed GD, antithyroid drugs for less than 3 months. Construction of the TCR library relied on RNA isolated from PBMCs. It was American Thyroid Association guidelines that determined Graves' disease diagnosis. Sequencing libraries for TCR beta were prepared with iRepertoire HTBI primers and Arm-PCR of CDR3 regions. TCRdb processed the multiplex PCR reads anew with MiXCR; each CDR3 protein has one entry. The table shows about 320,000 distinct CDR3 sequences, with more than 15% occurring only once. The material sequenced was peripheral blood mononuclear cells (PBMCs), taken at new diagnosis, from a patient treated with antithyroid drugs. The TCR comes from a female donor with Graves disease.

The CDR3 loop is CASNDRGVTEAFF. The CDR3 nucleotides are TGTGCCAGCAACGACAGGGGGGTCACTGAAGCTTTCTTT. The chain carries TRBV11-3 and TRBJ1-1, with 9 bases matching TRBD1. With 7 bases clipped from V and 4 bases from J, the junction kept 4 bases outside the gene matches. CDR1 SGHNT and CDR2 YENEEA come from the germline V gene. The CDR3 runs to 13 residues.